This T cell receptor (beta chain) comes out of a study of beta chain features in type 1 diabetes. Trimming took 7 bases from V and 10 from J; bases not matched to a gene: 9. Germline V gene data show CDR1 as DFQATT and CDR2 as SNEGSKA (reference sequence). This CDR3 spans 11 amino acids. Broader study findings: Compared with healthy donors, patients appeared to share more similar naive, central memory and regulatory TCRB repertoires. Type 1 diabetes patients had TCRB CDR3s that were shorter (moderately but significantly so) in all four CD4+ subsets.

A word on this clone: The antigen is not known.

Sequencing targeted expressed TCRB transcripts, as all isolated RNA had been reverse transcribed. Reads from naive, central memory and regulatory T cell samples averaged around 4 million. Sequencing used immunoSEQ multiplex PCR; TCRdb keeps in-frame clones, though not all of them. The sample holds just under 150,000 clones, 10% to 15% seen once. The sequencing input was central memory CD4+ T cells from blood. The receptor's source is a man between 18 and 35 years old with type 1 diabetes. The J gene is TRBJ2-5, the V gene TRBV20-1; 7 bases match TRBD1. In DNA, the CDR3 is TGCAGTGGGTCACAGGGGCAGGACCAGTACTTC. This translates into CSGSQGQDQYF.